This passage covers 18 T cell receptor beta chains from one sample sequenced in a study of blood T cell repertoires in COVID-19. Sequencing was performed with immunoSEQ multiplex PCR; in TCRdb, only in-frame clones are kept and a portion is missing. The table includes 470,000 or so clones, around nine tenths detected once. Sequenced: peripheral blood. These receptors were taken from a woman between 25 and 40 years old with acute or convalescent COVID-19.

The V gene is TRBV5-1, the J gene TRBJ1-2; D is undetermined. The V gene's germline CDR1 is SGHRS and CDR2 YFSETQ. V lost 5 bases and J 3 bases, leaving 11 bases between the germline ends. The CDR3 has 13 amino acids. For the CDR3, the DNA is TGCGCCAGCAGTTTCGACACGGACTATGGCTACACCTTC. Its translation is CASSFDTDYGYTF.

This chain joins TRBV5-1 and TRBJ2-7, with D possibly TRBD1 on 6 matching bases. Trimming left V 0 bases short and J 3 bases short, with 10 bases between. CDR3 size: 14 residues. Per germline, CDR1 SGHRS and CDR2 YFSETQ. The CDR3 DNA reads TGCGCCAGCAGCTTGGAGGGACATTTCTACGAGCAGTACTTC. This codes for CASSLEGHFYEQYF. Variable domain in full (rest from reference TRBV5-1 and TRBJ2-7): KAGVTQTPRYLIKTRGQQVTLSCSPISGHRSVSWYQQTPGQGLQFLFEYFSETQRNKGNFPGRFSGRQFSNSRSEMNVSTLELGDSALYLCASSLEGHFYEQYFGPGTRLTVT.

The chain employs TRBV28 and TRBJ2-7; perhaps TRBD2 as D (5 bases). This CDR3 spans 14 amino acids. Germline V gives CDR1 MDHEN, CDR2 SYDVKM. The ends were cut back, 6 bases at V and 2 bases at J, with 14 bases in the middle. The CDR3 DNA reads TGTGCCAGCAGAAACCCCATGGGAGCCTACGAGCAGTACTTC. This encodes CASRNPMGAYEQYF.

The V and J genes are TRBV29-1 and TRBJ1-2; no clear D. This CDR3 has 15 amino acids. Germline V gene lookup returns CDR1 SQVTM and CDR2 ANQGSEA. V lost 2 bases and J 4 bases, leaving 17 bases between the germline ends. The CDR3 bases are TGCAGCGTTGAATGGCCATCCCAGACATTCTATGGCTACACCTTC. Residues: CSVEWPSQTFYGYTF.

The gene calls are TRBV5-1 and TRBJ1-5; D unresolved. V was clipped by 5 bases and J by 0 bases, with 12 bases between them. This CDR3 region has 15 residues. CDR1 and CDR2 (germline): SGHRS, YFSETQ. CDR3: CASRPSTNSNQPQHF. The CDR3 coding sequence is TGCGCCAGCAGACCGAGCACTAATAGCAATCAGCCCCAGCATTTT.

The chain is built from TRBV6-1 and TRBJ1-6; tentatively, D is TRBD1 (5 bases). The CDR3 loop spans 16 amino acids. Germline values: CDR1 MNHNS, CDR2 SASEGT. V dropped 3 bases and J dropped 3 bases, with 12 bases sitting between them. The CDR3 sequence is CASSDMTARYNSPLHF. The CDR3 DNA sequence: TGTGCCAGCAGTGACATGACAGCCCGCTATAATTCACCCCTCCACTTT.

The J gene is TRBJ2-7, the V gene TRBV6-1; the D gene is possibly TRBD2 (6 bases). This CDR3 is built from 14 residues. Trimming took off 6 bases at V and 5 bases at J, with 17 bases between the two ends. Looked up from germline, CDR1 is MNHNS and CDR2 is SASEGT. The CDR3 loop is CASSRWGEGNEQYF. Here the CDR3 DNA reads TGTGCCAGCAGCCGCTGGGGGGAAGGGAACGAGCAGTACTTC.

This clone came up once. The V and J genes are TRBV7-2 and TRBJ2-1; D unclear. V lost 5 bases to trimming and J lost 10 bases, with 18 bases between them. In germline, CDR1 is SGHTA, CDR2 FQGNSA. The CDR3 is made up of 14 amino acids. The CDR3 sequence is CASSLPLFSLEQFF. For the CDR3, the DNA is TGTGCCAGCAGCCTACCCCTTTTTTCCCTCGAGCAGTTCTTC.

The table lists this clone with a few counts. The V and J genes are TRBV7-3 and TRBJ1-1, with a possible D match to TRBD1 (5 bases). The V gene lost 6 bases and the J gene lost 0 bases, with 11 bases spanning the gap. The germline V gene has CDR1 SGHTA and CDR2 FQGTGA. This CDR3 contains 14 residues. CDR3 DNA sequence: TGTGCCAGCAGGCGGGACGGGATGAACACTGAAGCTTTCTTT. The encoded protein is CASRRDGMNTEAFF.

The gene calls are TRBV5-6 and TRBJ1-6; D gene unclear. The V end was cut by 4 bases, the J end by 7 bases, with 6 bases between. In germline, CDR1 is SGHDT, CDR2 YYEEEE. CDR3 length: 12 residues. The CDR3 DNA sequence: TGTGCCAGCAGCCGCGTCAATTCACCCCTCCACTTT. This encodes CASSRVNSPLHF.

This clone showed up just once. The CDR3 reads CASSPRADYGYTF. The CDR3 DNA reads TGTGCCAGCTCACCACGGGCAGACTATGGCTACACCTTC. The chain is built from TRBV18 and TRBJ1-2; D is undetermined. CDR1 KGHSH and CDR2 LQKENI come from the germline V gene. The CDR3 spans 13 residues. Trimming pared 1 base from V and 3 bases from J, leaving 6 bases between.

This chain links TRBV6-5 with TRBJ2-7; TRBD2 aligns across 11 bases. After removal of 5 bases from V and 1 base from J, the junction contained 4 bases not matched to a gene. CDR3 length: 15 amino acids. Germline V gene sequence: CDR1 MNHEY, CDR2 SVGAGI. CDR3 bases: TGTGCCAGCAGTCCCCTAGCGGGGGGTTCCTACGAGCAGTACTTC. Translation: CASSPLAGGSYEQYF.

The chain has TRBV5-1 and TRBJ1-2; the match to TRBD1 covers 7 bases. The J segment lost 0 bases and the V segment lost 4 bases, leaving 9 bases of the junction unmatched. This CDR3 comprises 16 residues. Germline assignment: CDR1 SGHRS and CDR2 YFSETQ. In DNA, the CDR3 is TGCGCCAGCAGCAAAGGACAGGCGGGGCCTAACTATGGCTACACCTTC. It codes for CASSKGQAGPNYGYTF.

The chain links TRBV7-2 to TRBJ1-3, with 7 bases lining up with TRBD1. Germline V gives CDR1 SGHTA, CDR2 FQGNSA. Trimming cost V 5 bases and J 0 bases; bases outside gene matches: 7. The CDR3 is made up of 16 amino acids. CDR3 DNA: TGTGCCAGCAGCCCCCGGACAGGTACCTCTGGAAACACCATATATTTT. Encoded protein: CASSPRTGTSGNTIYF. Looking up the rest from reference TRBV7-2 and TRBJ1-3 gives the full variable domain: GAGVSQSPSNKVTEKGKDVELRCDPISGHTALYWYRQSLGQGLEFLIYFQGNSAPDKSGLPSDRFSAERTGGSVSTLTIQRTQQEDSAVYLCASSPRTGTSGNTIYFGEGSWLTVV.

V usage is TRBV2 and J usage is TRBJ2-7; 7 nucleotides agree with TRBD2. From germline, CDR1 is SNHLY and CDR2 FYNNEI. J gave up 3 bases and V 2 bases, and 10 bases lay outside the gene matches. The CDR3 runs to 16 residues. The CDR3 bases are TGTGCCAGCAGTGAATCTTCGGGAGGAAACTACTACGAGCAGTACTTC. Its protein is CASSESSGGNYYEQYF.

The V and J genes are TRBV5-1 and TRBJ1-6, with D hard to call. CDR1 and CDR2 from the germline V gene are SGHRS and YFSETQ. V dropped 0 bases and J dropped 12 bases, with 13 bases sitting between them. The CDR3 contains 14 residues. This CDR3 is CASSLVGDWGPLHF. Here the CDR3 DNA reads TGCGCCAGCAGCTTGGTCGGGGATTGGGGACCCCTCCACTTT.

The chain recombines TRBV27 with TRBJ2-4, with D perhaps matching TRBD2 (6 bases). The CDR3 extends over 14 amino acids. CDR1 and CDR2 from the germline V gene are MNHEY and SMNVEV (reference sequence). V was shortened by 4 bases and J by 6 bases, with 13 bases between the two germline ends. The CDR3 DNA reads as TGTGCCAGCAGTTCGAGGGAGGAGGGAAACATTCAGTACTTC. Protein product: CASSSREEGNIQYF.

This clone was detected a few times. J is TRBJ2-2 and V is TRBV30; 7 bases are shared with TRBD1. The CDR3 contains 17 residues. The V gene's germline CDR1 is GTSNPN and CDR2 SVGIG (reference sequence). Germline trimming cut 0 bases from V and 4 bases from J; bases unmatched to any gene: 11. CDR3 amino acids: CAWSVLGGLPITGELFF. The CDR3 region has the DNA TGTGCCTGGAGTGTACTAGGGGGCCTACCAATCACCGGGGAGCTGTTTTTT.